Here is one TCR beta chain with its context. The data are from a study of T cell changes during pregnancy in multiple sclerosis. Clones were sequenced by immunoSEQ multiplex PCR, and TCRdb holds only the in-frame ones, with some missing. This table holds 100,000 to 140,000 clones, 85% to 95% found once. CDR1 is SNHLY and CDR2 is FYNNEI in the germline V gene. This CDR3 region has 16 residues. J was trimmed by 8 bases and V by 2 bases; bases with no gene match: 8. The V call is TRBV2, the J call TRBJ2-1; 11 bases line up with TRBD2. This sample comprised peripheral blood, obtained in the third trimester of pregnancy. This clonotype was sampled from a female donor in good health, enrolled as a control in a pregnancy study. The CDR3 bases are TGTGCCAGCAGTGAATTAGGGCTAGCGGGGGGTGATGAGCAGTTCTTC. Amino acids: CASSELGLAGGDEQFF.